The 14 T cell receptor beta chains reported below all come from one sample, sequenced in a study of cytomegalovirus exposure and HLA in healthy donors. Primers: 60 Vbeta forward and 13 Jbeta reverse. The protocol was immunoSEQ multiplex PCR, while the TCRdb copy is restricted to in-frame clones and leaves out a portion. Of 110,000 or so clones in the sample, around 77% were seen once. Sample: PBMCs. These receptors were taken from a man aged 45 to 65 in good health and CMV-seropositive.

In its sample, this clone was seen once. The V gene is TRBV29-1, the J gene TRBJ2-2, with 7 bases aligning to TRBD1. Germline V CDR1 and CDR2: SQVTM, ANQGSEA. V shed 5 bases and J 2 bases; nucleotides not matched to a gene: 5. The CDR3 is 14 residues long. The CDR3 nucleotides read TGCAGCGTTCCGGGACAGACCAACACCGGGGAGCTGTTTTTT. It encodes CSVPGQTNTGELFF.

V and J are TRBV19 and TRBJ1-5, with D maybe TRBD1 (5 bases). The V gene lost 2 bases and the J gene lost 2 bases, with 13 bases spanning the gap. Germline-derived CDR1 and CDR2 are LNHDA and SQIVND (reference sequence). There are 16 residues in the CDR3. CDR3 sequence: CASSIWSGKGNQPQHF. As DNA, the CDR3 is TGTGCCAGTAGTATATGGTCAGGGAAAGGCAATCAGCCCCAGCATTTT. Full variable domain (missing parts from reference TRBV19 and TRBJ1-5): DGGITQSPKYLFRKEGQNVTLSCEQNLNHDAMYWYRQDPGQGLRLIYYSQIVNDFQKGDIAEGYSVSREKKESFPLTVTSAQKNPTAFYLCASSIWSGKGNQPQHFGDGTRLSIL.

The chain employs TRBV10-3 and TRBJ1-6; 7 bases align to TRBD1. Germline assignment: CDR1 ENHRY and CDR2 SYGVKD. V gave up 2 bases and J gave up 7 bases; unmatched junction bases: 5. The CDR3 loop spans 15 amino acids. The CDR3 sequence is CAISERQGINSPLHF. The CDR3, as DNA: TGTGCCATCAGTGAGAGACAGGGTATAAATTCACCCCTCCACTTT.

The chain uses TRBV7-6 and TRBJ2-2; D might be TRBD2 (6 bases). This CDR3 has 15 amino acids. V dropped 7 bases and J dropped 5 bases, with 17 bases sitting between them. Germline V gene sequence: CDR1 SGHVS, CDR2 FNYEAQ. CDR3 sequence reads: CASTQGARGTGELFF. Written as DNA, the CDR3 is TGTGCCAGCACCCAGGGCGCCCGGGGGACCGGGGAGCTGTTTTTT.

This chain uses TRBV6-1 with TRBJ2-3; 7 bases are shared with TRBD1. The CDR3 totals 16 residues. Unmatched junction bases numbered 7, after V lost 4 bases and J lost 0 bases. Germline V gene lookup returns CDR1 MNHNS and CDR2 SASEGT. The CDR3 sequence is CASSVTGQISTDTQYF. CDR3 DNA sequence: TGTGCCAGCAGTGTAACGGGACAGATAAGCACAGATACGCAGTATTTT.

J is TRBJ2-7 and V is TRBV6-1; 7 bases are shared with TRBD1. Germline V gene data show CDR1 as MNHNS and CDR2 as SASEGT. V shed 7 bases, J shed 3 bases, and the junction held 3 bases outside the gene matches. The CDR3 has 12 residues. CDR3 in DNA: TGTGCCAGCACCAGGACAGGCTACGAGCAGTACTTC. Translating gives CASTRTGYEQYF.

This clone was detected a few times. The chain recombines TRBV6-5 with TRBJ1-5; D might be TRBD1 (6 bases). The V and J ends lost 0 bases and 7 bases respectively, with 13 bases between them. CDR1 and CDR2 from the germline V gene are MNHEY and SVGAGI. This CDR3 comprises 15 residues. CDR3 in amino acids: CASSYSRDKGQPQHF. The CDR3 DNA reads TGTGCCAGCAGTTACTCGAGGGACAAGGGACAGCCCCAGCATTTT.

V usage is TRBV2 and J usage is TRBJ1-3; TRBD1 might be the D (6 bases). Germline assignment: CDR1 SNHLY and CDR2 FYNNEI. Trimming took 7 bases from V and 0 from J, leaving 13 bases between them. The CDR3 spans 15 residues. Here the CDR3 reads CASTIQGISGNTIYF. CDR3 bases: TGTGCCAGCACTATTCAGGGGATCTCTGGAAACACCATATATTTT.

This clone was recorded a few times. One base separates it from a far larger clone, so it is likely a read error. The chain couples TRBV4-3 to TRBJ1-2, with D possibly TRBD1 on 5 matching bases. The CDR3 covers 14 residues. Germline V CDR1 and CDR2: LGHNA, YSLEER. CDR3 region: CASSLANRNYAYTF. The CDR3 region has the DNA TGCGCCAGCAGCCTAGCTAACAGGAACTATGCCTACACCTTC.

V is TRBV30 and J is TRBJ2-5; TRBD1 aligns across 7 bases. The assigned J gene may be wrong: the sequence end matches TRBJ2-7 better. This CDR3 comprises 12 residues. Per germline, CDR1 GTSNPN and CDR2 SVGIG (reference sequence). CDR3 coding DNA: TGTGCCTGGAGGACAGGGCCCTACGAGCAGTACTTC. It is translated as CAWRTGPYEQYF.

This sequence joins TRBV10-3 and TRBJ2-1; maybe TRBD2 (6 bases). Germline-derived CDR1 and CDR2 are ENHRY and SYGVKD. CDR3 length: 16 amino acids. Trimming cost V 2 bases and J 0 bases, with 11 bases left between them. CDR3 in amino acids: CAISENGGSSYNEQFF. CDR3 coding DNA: TGTGCCATCAGTGAGAACGGGGGAAGCTCCTACAATGAGCAGTTCTTC.

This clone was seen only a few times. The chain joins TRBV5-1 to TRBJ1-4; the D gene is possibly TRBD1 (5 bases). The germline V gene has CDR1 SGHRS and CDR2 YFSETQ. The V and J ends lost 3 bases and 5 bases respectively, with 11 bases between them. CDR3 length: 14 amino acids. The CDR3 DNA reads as TGCGCCAGCAGCTCAATGCGGGACAATGAAAAACTGTTTTTT. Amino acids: CASSSMRDNEKLFF.

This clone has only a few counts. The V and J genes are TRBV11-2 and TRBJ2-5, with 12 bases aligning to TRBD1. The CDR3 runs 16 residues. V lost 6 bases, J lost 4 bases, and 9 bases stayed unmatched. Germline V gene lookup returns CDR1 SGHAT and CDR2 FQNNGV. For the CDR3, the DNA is TGTGCCAGCAGTCACCGGGACAGGGGGCTAGGAGAGACCCAGTACTTC. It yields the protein CASSHRDRGLGETQYF.

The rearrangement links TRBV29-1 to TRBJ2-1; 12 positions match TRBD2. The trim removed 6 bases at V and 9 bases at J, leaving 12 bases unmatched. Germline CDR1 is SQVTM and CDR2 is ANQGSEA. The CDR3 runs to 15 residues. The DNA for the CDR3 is TGCAGCGTGGCGGCTAGCGGGGGGGCTGCGAGTGAGCAGTTCTTC. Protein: CSVAASGGAASEQFF.